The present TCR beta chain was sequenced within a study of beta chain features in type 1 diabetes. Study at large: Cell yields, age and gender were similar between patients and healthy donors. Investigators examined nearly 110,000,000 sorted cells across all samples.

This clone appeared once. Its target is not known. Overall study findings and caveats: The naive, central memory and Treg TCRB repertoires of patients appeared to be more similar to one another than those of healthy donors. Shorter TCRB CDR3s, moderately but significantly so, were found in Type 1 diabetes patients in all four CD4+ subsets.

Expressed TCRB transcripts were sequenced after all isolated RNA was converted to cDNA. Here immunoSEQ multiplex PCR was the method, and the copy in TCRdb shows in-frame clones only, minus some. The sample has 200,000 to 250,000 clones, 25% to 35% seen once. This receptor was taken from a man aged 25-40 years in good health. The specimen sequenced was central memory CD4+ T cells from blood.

The CDR3 DNA reads TGTGCCAGCGCATATGGCAGGGTTACAGATACGCAGTATTTT. Translating it yields CASAYGRVTDTQYF. V and J are TRBV9 and TRBJ2-3; TRBD1 might be the D (5 bases). Germline loops: CDR1 SGDLS, CDR2 YYNGEE. V lost 7 bases and J lost 3, with 15 bases in between. This CDR3 contains 14 residues.